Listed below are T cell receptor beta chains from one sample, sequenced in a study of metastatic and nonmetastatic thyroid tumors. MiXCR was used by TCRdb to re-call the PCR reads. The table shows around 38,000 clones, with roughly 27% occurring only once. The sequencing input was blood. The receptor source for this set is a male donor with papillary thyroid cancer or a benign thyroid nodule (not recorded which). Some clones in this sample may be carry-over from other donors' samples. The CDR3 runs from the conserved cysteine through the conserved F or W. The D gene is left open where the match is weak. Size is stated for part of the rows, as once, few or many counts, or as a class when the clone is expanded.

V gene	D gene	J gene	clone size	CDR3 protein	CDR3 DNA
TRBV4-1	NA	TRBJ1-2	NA	CASSQDGAYGYTF	TGCGCCAGCAGCCAAGATGGCGCCTATGGCTACACCTTC
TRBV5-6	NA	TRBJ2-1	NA	CASSSSGGNEQFF	TGCGCCAGCAGCTCGAGTGGAGGCAATGAGCAGTTCTTC
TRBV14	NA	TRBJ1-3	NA	CASRHRGFGNTIYF	TGTGCCAGCAGGCACCGGGGGTTTGGAAACACCATATATTTT
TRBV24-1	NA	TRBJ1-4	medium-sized	CATSDNGDAEKLFF	TGTGCCACCAGTGATAACGGTGATGCGGAAAAACTGTTTTTT
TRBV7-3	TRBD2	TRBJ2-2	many	CASSLRPASGYDTGELFF	TGTGCCAGCAGCTTAAGGCCCGCTAGCGGGTACGATACCGGGGAGCTGTTTTTT
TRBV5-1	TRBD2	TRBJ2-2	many	CASSTTLPGLAGGPTGELFF	TGCGCCAGCAGCACGACCCTCCCGGGACTAGCGGGAGGGCCCACCGGGGAGCTGTTTTTT
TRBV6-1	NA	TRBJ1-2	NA	CASRPHGLDGYTF	TGTGCCAGCAGGCCCCACGGACTCGATGGCTACACCTTC
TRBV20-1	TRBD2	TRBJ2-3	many	CSAAEAGTSVYTDTQYF	TGCAGTGCTGCGGAAGCCGGGACTAGCGTATACACAGATACGCAGTATTTT
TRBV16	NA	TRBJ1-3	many	CASSQTGGVPGNTIYF	TGTGCCAGCAGCCAAACAGGCGGGGTACCTGGAAACACCATATATTTT
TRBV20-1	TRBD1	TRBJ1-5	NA	CSARAGTGLNQPQHF	TGCAGTGCTAGGGCCGGGACAGGGTTAAATCAGCCCCAGCATTTT
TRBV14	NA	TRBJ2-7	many	CASSQHTYEQYF	TGTGCCAGCAGCCAACACACCTACGAGCAGTACTTC